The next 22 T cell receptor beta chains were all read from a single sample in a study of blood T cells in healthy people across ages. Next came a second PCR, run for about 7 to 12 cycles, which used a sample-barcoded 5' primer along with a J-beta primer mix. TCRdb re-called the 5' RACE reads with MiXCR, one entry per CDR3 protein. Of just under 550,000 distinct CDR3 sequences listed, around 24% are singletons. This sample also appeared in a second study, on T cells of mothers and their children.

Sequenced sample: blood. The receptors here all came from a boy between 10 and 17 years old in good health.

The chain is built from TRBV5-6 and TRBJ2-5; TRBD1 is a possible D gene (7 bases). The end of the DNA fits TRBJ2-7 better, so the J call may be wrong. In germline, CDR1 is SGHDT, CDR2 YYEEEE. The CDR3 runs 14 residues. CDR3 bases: TGTGCCAGCAGCCCCGGGGGACAGATGCACGAGCAGTACTTC. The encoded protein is CASSPGGQMHEQYF.

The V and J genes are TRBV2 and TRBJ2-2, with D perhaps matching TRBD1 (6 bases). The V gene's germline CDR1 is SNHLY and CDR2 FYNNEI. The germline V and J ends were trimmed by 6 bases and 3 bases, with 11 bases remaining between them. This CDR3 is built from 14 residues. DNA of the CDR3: TGTGCCAGCAGGGAGGACAGAGACACCGGGGAGCTGTTTTTT. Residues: CASREDRDTGELFF.

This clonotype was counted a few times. CDR3 bases: TGCAGTGCTAGGACAGGGGGACAAGAGACCCAGTACTTC. Protein sequence: CSARTGGQETQYF. The chain carries TRBV20-1 and TRBJ2-5, with 9 bases fitting TRBD1. V lost 3 bases, J lost 2 bases, and 1 base stayed unmatched. This CDR3 region has 13 residues. CDR1 and CDR2 (germline): DFQATT, SNEGSKA (reference sequence).

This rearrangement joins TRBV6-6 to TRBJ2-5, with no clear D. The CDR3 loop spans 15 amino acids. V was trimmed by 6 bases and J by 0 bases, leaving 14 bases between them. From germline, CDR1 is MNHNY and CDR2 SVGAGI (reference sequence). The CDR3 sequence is CASSSDRAYQETQYF. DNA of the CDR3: TGTGCCAGCAGCTCCGACCGGGCTTACCAAGAGACCCAGTACTTC.

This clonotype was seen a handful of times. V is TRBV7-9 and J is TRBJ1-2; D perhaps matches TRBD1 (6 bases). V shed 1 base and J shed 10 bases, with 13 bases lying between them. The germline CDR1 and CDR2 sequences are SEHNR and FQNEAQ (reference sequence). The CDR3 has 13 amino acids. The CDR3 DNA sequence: TGTGCCAGCAGCTTAGAGGGGAGGGGGTACTACACCTTC. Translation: CASSLEGRGYYTF.

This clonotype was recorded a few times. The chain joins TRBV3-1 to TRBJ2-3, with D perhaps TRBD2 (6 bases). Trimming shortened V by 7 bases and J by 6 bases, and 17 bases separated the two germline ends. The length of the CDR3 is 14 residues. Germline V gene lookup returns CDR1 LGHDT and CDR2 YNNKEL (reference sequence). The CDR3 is CASTQIGGEDTQYF. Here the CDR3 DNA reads TGTGCCAGCACCCAGATAGGCGGGGAGGATACGCAGTATTTT.

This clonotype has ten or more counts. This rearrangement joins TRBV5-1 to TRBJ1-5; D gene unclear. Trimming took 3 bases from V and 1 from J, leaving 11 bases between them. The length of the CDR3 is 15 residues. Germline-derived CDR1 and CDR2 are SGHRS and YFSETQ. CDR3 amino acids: CASSSGPGSNQPQHF. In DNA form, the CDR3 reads TGCGCCAGCAGCTCCGGGCCGGGAAGCAATCAGCCCCAGCATTTT.

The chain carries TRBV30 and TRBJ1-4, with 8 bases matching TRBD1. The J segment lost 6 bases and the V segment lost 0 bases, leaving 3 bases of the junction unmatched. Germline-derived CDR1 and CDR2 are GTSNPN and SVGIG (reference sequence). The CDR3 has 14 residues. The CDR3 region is CAWSVGTGDEKLFF. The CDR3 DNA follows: TGTGCCTGGAGTGTCGGGACAGGAGATGAAAAACTGTTTTTT.

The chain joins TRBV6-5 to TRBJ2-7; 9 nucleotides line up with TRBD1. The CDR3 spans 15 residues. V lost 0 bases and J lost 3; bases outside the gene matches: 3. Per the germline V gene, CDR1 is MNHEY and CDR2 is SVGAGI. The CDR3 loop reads CASSYSGQGIYEQYF. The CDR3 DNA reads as TGTGCCAGCAGTTACTCGGGACAGGGAATCTACGAGCAGTACTTC.

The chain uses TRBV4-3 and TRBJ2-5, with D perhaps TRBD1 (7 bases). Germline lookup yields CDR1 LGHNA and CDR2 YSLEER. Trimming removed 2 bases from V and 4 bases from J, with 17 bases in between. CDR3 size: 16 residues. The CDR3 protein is CASSQSWTGGPETQYF. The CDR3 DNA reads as TGCGCCAGCAGCCAATCATGGACAGGAGGGCCAGAGACCCAGTACTTC.

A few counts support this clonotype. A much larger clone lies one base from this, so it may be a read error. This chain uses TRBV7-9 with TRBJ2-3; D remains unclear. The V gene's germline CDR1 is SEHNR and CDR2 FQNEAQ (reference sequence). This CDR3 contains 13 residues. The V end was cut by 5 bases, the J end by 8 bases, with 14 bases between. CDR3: CASSPAWAVTQYF. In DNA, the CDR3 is TGTGCCAGCAGCCCCGCGTGGGCGGTTACGCAGTATTTT.

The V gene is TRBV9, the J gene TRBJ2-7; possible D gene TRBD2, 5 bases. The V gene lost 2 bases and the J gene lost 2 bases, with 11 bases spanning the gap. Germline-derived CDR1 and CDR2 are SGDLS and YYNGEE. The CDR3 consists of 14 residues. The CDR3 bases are TGTGCCAGCAGCGTTACCGGGATCCCCTACGAGCAGTACTTC. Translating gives CASSVTGIPYEQYF.

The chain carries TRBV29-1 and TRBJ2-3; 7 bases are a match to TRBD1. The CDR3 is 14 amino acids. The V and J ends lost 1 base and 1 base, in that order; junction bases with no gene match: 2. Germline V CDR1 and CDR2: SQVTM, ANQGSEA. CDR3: CSVEGTGGTDTQYF. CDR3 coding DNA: TGCAGCGTTGAAGGGACAGGCGGCACAGATACGCAGTATTTT.

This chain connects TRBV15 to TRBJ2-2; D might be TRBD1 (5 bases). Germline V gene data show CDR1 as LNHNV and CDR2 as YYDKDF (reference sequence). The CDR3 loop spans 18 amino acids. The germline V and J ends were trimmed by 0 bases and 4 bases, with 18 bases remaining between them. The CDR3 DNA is TGTGCCACCAGCAGAGAGGCAGGGCTGATTCTTGGCACCGGGGAGCTGTTTTTT. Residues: CATSREAGLILGTGELFF.

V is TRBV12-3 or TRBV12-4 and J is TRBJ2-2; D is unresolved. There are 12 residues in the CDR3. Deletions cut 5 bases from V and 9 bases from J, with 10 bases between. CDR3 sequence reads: CASSPRIWELFF. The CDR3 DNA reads TGTGCCAGCAGTCCCCGGATCTGGGAGCTGTTTTTT.

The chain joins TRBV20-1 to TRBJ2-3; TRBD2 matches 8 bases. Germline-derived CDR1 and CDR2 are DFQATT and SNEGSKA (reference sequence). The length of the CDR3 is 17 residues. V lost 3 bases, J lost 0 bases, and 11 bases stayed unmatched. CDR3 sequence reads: CSARTERGQSSTDTQYF. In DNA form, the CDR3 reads TGCAGTGCTAGGACGGAGCGGGGGCAATCTAGCACAGATACGCAGTATTTT.

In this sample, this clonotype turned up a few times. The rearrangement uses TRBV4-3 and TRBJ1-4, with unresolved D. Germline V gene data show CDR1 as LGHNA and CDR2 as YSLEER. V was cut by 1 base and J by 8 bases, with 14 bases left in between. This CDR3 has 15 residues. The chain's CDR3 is CASSQATRRREKLFF. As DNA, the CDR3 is TGCGCCAGCAGCCAAGCCACCAGGCGGAGAGAAAAACTGTTTTTT.

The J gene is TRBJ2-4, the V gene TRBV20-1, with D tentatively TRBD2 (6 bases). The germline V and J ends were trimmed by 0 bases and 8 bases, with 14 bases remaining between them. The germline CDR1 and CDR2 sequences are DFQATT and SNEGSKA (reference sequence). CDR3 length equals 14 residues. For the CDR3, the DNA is TGCAGTGCTAGAGACCCCCGGGACTGGGACATTCAGTACTTC. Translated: CSARDPRDWDIQYF.

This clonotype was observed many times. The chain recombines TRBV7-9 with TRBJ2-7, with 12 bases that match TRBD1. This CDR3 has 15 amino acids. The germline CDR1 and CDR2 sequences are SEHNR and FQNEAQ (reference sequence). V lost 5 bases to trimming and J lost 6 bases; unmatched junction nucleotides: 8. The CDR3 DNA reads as TGTGCCAGCAGCCCTCCGGGACAGGGGGCGGTCGAGCAGTACTTC. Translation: CASSPPGQGAVEQYF. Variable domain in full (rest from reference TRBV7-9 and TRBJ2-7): DTGVSQNPRHKITKRGQNVTFRCDPISEHNRLYWYRQTLGQGPEFLTYFQNEAQLEKSRLLSDRFSAERPKGSFSTLEIQRTEQGDSAMYLCASSPPGQGAVEQYFGPGTRLTVT.

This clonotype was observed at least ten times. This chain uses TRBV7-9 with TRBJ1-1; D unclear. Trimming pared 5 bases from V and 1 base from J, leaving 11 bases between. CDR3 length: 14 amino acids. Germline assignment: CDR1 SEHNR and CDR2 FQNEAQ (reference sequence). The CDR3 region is CASSLPNSNTEAFF. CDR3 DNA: TGTGCCAGCAGCCTTCCAAACTCGAACACTGAAGCTTTCTTT.

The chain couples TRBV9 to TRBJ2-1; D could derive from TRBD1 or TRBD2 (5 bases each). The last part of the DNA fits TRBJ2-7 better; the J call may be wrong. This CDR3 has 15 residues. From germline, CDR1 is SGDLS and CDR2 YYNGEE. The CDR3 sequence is CASSVEPGTPWEQYF. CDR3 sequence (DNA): TGTGCCAGCAGCGTAGAACCGGGGACGCCCTGGGAGCAGTACTTC.

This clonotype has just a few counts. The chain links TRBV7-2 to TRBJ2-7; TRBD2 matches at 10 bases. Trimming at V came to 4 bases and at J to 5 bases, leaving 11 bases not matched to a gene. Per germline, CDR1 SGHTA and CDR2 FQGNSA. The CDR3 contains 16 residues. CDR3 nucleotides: TGTGCCAGCAGCTCGACCTATCTAGCGGGGGACCACGAGCAGTACTTC. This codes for CASSSTYLAGDHEQYF.